This entry concerns a single T cell receptor beta chain. Antigen: not known. The data belong to a study of cytomegalovirus exposure and HLA in healthy donors. Study-wide results and caveats: In a later analysis, a missense DCLRE1C variant was linked to TCR beta V- and J-gene trimming. The investigators catalogued 150 to 200 TCR beta chains as cytomegalovirus-associated.

PCR employed 60 Vbeta and 13 Jbeta primers. This table comes from immunoSEQ multiplex PCR, and its TCRdb copy is limited to in-frame clones, with some not included. This table has 110,000 or so clones, 73% appearing once. This CDR3 has 14 amino acids. Trimming took off 8 bases at V and 4 bases at J, with 15 bases between the two ends. In germline, CDR1 is MNHEY, CDR2 SMNVEV (reference sequence). Specimen: PBMCs. The chain recombines TRBV27 with TRBJ1-5; D is ambiguous. This TCR came from a man aged 40-49 years in good health and CMV-seronegative. The CDR3 region is CASSPSGRNQPQHF. The CDR3 region has the DNA TGTGCCAGCTCCCCAAGTGGGAGGAATCAGCCCCAGCATTTT.